This T cell receptor beta chain was identified in a study of blood T cell repertoires in COVID-19. Whole-study context: Researchers got acute and convalescent COVID-19 samples from the United States, Italy and Spain. T cells, B-cell-depleted T cells, or PBMCs provided the cDNA or gDNA that served as material.

Germline assignment: CDR1 ENHRY and CDR2 SYGVKD. This CDR3 has 14 residues. V lost 3 bases to trimming and J lost 0 bases, with 8 bases between them. This clone was picked up a small number of times. Generated by immunoSEQ multiplex PCR, the TCRdb table keeps only in-frame clones and is missing some. The sample yields 200,000 to 250,000 clones, 75% to 85% seen once. Across over 20 US areas, participants ranged in age from about 18 to 100 years. Participants reported their clinical history, and cohort assignment relied on those reports. Sequencing used PBMCs or T cells enriched from blood (not recorded which). This clonotype was obtained from a man aged 30 to 45 with acute COVID-19. The genes are TRBV10-3 and TRBJ1-2; D is possibly TRBD1 (5 bases). CDR3 region: CAISDPRANYGYTF. As DNA, the CDR3 is TGTGCCATCAGTGACCCCAGGGCTAACTATGGCTACACCTTC.